A selection of T cell receptor beta chains follows, all from one sample in a study of immune reconstitution after stem cell transplant in scleroderma. TCRdb reprocessed the RT-PCR reads via MiXCR and lists one record per CDR3 protein. The sample lists under 3,000 distinct CDR3 sequences, roughly 10% occurring once. Collection of the sample occurred before or after autologous hematopoietic stem cell transplantation (not recorded which). These receptors all stem from a female donor with systemic sclerosis. CDR3s include the opening cysteine and the closing phenylalanine or tryptophan. Fields, in order: CDR3 protein, CDR3 DNA, clone size, V gene, D gene, J gene. The D gene is left open where the match is weak. Only part of the rows carry a size: once, few, many, or a class if the clone is expanded.

CASSFTGGDGYTF | TGCGCCAGCAGCTTTACAGGGGGGGATGGCTACACCTTC | medium-sized | TRBV5-1 | TRBD1 | TRBJ1-2
CASSYEGQGRDYGYTF | TGTGCCAGCAGTTACGAGGGACAGGGTAGGGACTATGGCTACACCTTC | . | TRBV6-6 | TRBD1 | TRBJ1-2
CASSQGGPGGTTNTGELFF | TGTGCCAGCAGCCAAGGGGGCCCCGGGGGGACCACCAACACCGGGGAGCTGTTTTTT | . | TRBV14 | TRBD2 | TRBJ2-2
CASSPGGAQDYEQYF | TGCGCCAGCAGCCCAGGGGGGGCCCAGGACTACGAGCAGTACTTC | few | TRBV5-1 | . | TRBJ2-7
CASSLALGGGGQPQHF | TGTGCCAGCAGCTTAGCGTTAGGGGGCGGTGGTCAGCCCCAGCATTTT | few | TRBV7-2 | TRBD1 | TRBJ1-5
CASSLARQLETQYF | TGCGCCAGCAGCTTGGCCCGACAGTTAGAGACCCAGTACTTC | . | TRBV5-1 | . | TRBJ2-5
CASSLVVGGTDEQFF | TGCGCCAGCAGCTTGGTAGTCGGGGGGACGGATGAGCAGTTCTTC | medium-sized | TRBV5-1 | TRBD2 | TRBJ2-1
CSVERRGQTPRAQYF | TGCAGCGTTGAAAGGAGGGGACAGACGCCAAGGGCCCAGTACTTC | medium-sized | TRBV29-1 | . | TRBJ2-5
CASSPPRGNSGNTIYF | TGTGCCAGCAGCCCCCCCCGAGGAAACTCTGGAAACACCATATATTTT | . | TRBV5-8 | . | TRBJ1-3
CASSLPSTNEKLFF | TGTGCCAGCAGCTTGCCCTCAACTAATGAAAAACTGTTTTTT | medium-sized | TRBV7-2 | . | TRBJ1-4
CSALAGPYNEQFF | TGCAGTGCCCTAGCGGGGCCCTACAATGAGCAGTTCTTC | medium-sized | TRBV20-1 | TRBD2 | TRBJ2-1
CASSLARAGTPNYGYTF | TGTGCCAGCAGCTTGGCCAGGGCGGGGACCCCTAACTATGGCTACACCTTC | . | TRBV5-6 | . | TRBJ1-2
CSAHQDSHEQYF | TGCAGTGCTCACCAGGACAGTCACGAGCAGTACTTC | . | TRBV20-1 | . | TRBJ2-7
CSATRPSTNEKLFF | TGCAGTGCTACGCGGCCTTCAACTAATGAAAAACTGTTTTTT | medium-sized | TRBV20-1 | . | TRBJ1-4
CSTSARQLGEQYF | TGCAGTACTAGCGCCAGACAGCTCGGGGAGCAGTACTTC | . | TRBV20-1 | TRBD2 | TRBJ2-7
CSARGGFATNEKLFF | TGCAGTGCTAGAGGGGGCTTCGCAACTAATGAAAAACTGTTTTTT | . | TRBV20-1 | . | TRBJ1-4
CASSFDGTKNIQYF | TGTGCCAGCAGTTTTGATGGGACCAAAAACATTCAGTACTTC | few | TRBV12-3/TRBV12-4 | . | TRBJ2-4
CASSFYRALNTEAFF | TGTGCCAGCAGCTTCTACAGGGCCTTGAACACTGAAGCTTTCTTT | . | TRBV5-6 | . | TRBJ1-1
CASSLANNQPQHF | TGTGCCAGCAGTTTGGCTAACAATCAGCCCCAGCATTTT | medium-sized | TRBV12-3/TRBV12-4 | . | TRBJ1-5
CAISAQGSGNTIYF | TGTGCCATCAGTGCCCAGGGATCTGGAAACACCATATATTTT | medium-sized | TRBV10-3 | . | TRBJ1-3
CASSQGAGNGEQYF | TGCGCCAGCAGCCAAGGCGCAGGGAACGGCGAGCAGTACTTC | few | TRBV4-1 | . | TRBJ2-7
CSVEDRGDEQYF | TGCAGCGTTGAGGACAGGGGTGACGAGCAGTACTTC | . | TRBV29-1 | TRBD1 | TRBJ2-7
CASRPSGMINQPQHF | TGTGCCAGCAGGCCGTCAGGAATGATCAATCAGCCCCAGCATTTT | . | TRBV12-3/TRBV12-4 | . | TRBJ1-5
CASSLVGPPTGTEAFF | TGTGCCAGCAGCTTAGTAGGACCCCCAACCGGCACTGAAGCTTTCTTT | few | TRBV7-6 | . | TRBJ1-1
CASSLSGASHILYGYTF | TGCGCCAGCAGCTTGTCCGGCGCCTCTCATATTCTGTATGGCTACACCTTC | . | TRBV5-1 | . | TRBJ1-2
CSVNQGSGNQPQHF | TGCAGCGTTAACCAGGGTTCCGGCAATCAGCCCCAGCATTTT | few | TRBV29-1 | . | TRBJ1-5